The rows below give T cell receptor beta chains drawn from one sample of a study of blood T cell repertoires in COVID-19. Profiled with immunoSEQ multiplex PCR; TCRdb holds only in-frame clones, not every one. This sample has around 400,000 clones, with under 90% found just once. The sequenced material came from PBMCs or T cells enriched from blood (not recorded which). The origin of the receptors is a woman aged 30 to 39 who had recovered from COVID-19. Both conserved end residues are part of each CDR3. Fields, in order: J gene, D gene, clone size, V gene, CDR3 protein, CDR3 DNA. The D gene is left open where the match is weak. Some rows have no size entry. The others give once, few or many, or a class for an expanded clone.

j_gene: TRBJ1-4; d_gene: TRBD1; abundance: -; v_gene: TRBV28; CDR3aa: CASSSTGGANEKLFF; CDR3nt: TGTGCCAGCAGTTCCACAGGGGGAGCTAATGAAAAACTGTTTTTT
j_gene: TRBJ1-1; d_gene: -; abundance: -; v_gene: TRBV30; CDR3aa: CAWSVGQSATAFF; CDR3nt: TGTGCCTGGAGTGTAGGACAGTCTGCTACAGCTTTCTTT
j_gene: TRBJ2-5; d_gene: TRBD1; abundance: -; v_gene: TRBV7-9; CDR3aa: CASSLADRGWQETQYF; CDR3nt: TGTGCCAGCAGCTTAGCGGACAGGGGGTGGCAAGAGACCCAGTACTTC
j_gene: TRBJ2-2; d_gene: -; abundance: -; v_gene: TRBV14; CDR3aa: CASSPYSGELFF; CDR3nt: TGTGCCAGCAGCCCCTACTCCGGGGAGCTGTTTTTT
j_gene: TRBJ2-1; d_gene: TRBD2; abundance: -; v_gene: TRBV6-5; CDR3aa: CASSYFGRSYNEQFF; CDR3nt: TGTGCCAGCAGTTACTTCGGGAGGTCCTACAATGAGCAGTTCTTC
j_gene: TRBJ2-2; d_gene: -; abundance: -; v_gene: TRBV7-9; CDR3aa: CASSLGTVSTGELFF; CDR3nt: TGTGCCAGCAGCTTAGGGACAGTTTCCACCGGGGAGCTGTTTTTT
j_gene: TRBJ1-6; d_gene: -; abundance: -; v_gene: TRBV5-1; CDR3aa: CASSLERNSPLHF; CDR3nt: TGCGCCAGCAGCTTGGAGAGAAATTCACCCCTCCACTTT
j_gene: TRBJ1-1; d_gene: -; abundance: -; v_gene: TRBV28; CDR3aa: CASSLSNRTPFF; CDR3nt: TGTGCCAGCAGTTTATCAAACAGGACCCCTTTCTTT
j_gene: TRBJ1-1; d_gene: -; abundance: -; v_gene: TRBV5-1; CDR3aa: CASSLGQMNTEAFF; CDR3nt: TGCGCCAGCAGCTTGGGGCAAATGAACACTGAAGCTTTCTTT
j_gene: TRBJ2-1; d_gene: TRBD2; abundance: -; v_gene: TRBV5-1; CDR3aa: CASSFGLAGEQFF; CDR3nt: TGCGCCAGCAGCTTCGGACTAGCGGGTGAGCAGTTCTTC
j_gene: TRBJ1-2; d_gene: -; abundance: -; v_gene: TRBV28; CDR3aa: CASSLVARQWAPGYTF; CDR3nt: TGTGCCAGCAGTTTAGTCGCGAGACAATGGGCCCCGGGCTACACCTTC
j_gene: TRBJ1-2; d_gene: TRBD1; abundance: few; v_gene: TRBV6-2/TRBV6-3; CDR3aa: CASSYQGGVPDGYTF; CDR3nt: TGTGCCAGCAGTTATCAGGGGGGCGTTCCCGATGGCTACACCTTC
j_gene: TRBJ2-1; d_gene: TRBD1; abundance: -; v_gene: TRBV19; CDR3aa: CASSVTGRRFKNEQFF; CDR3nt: TGTGCCAGTAGTGTGACAGGGCGCCGTTTCAAGAATGAGCAGTTCTTC
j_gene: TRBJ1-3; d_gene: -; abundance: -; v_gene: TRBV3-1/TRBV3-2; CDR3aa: CASSRGQSSGNTIYF; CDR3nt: TGTGCCAGCAGCCGTGGACAGAGCTCTGGAAACACCATATATTTT
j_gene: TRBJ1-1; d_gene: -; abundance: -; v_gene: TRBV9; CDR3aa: CASSVGGVQNTEAFF; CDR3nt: TGTGCCAGCAGCGTAGGGGGGGTACAGAACACTGAAGCTTTCTTT
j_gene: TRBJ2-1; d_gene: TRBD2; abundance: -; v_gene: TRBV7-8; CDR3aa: CASSLRTSGRPPNEQFF; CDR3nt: TGTGCCAGCAGCTTAAGAACTAGCGGGAGGCCCCCCAATGAGCAGTTCTTC
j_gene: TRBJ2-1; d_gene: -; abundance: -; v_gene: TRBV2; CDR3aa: CASSVAGAYNEQFF; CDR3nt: TGTGCCAGCAGTGTGGCGGGCGCCTACAATGAGCAGTTCTTC
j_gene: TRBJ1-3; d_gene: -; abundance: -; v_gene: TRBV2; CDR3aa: CASRDSGNTIYF; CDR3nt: TGTGCCAGCAGGGACAGTGGAAACACCATATATTTT
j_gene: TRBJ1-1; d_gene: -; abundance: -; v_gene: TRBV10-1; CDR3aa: CASSDNRVNTEAFF; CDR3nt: TGCGCCAGCAGTGACAACAGGGTTAACACTGAAGCTTTCTTT
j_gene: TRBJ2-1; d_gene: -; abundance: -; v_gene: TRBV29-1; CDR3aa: CSVEGQIANEQFF; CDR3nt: TGCAGCGTTGAGGGGCAGATCGCCAATGAGCAGTTCTTC
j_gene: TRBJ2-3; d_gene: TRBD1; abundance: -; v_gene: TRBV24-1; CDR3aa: CATSDPGQADTDTQYF; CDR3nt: TGTGCCACCAGTGATCCCGGACAGGCCGACACAGATACGCAGTATTTT
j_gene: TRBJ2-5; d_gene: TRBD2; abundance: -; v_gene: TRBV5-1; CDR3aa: CASSLVGTSVQTQYF; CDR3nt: TGCGCCAGCAGCTTGGTCGGGACTAGCGTCCAGACCCAGTACTTC
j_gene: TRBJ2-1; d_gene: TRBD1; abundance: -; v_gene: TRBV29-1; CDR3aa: CSVEEWGQALSNEQFF; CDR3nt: TGCAGCGTTGAAGAATGGGGACAGGCCCTAAGTAATGAGCAGTTCTTC
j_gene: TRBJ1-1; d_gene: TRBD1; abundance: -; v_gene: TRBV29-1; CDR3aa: CSVVVQDRDTEAFF; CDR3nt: TGCAGCGTTGTAGTTCAGGACAGGGACACTGAAGCTTTCTTT
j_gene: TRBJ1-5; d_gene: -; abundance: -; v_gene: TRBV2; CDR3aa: CASTRTDSNQPQHF; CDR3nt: TGTGCCAGCACACGGACAGATAGCAATCAGCCCCAGCATTTT
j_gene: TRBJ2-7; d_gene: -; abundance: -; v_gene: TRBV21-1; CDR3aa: CASSKSRTANFYEQYF; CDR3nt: TGTGCCAGCAGCAAATCTCGGACAGCGAACTTCTACGAGCAGTACTTC
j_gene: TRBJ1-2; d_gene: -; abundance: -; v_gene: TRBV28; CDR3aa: CASSLYGDGYTF; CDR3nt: TGTGCCAGCAGTTTATACGGGGATGGCTACACCTTC
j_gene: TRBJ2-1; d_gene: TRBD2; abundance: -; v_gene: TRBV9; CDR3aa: CASSVAGGPFNEQFF; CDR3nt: TGTGCCAGCAGCGTAGCGGGAGGGCCGTTCAATGAGCAGTTCTTC
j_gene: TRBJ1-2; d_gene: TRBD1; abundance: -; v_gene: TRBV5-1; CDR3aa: CASRSQGGYGYTF; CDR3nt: TGCGCCAGCAGGTCACAGGGGGGCTATGGCTACACCTTC
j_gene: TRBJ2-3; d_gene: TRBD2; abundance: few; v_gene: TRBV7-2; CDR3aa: CASSPNSGGGTDTQYF; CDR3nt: TGTGCCAGCAGTCCTAATAGCGGGGGGGGCACAGATACGCAGTATTTT
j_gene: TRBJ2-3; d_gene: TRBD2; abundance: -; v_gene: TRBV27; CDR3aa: CASSFRLAGSWGDTQYF; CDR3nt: TGTGCCAGCAGTTTTAGGCTAGCGGGAAGTTGGGGAGATACGCAGTATTTT
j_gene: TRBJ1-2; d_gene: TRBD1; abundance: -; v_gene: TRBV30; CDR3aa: CAWSGQGGGYGYTF; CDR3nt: TGTGCCTGGTCGGGACAGGGGGGTGGGTATGGCTACACCTTC
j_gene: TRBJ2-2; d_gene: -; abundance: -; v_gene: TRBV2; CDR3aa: CASRGRTVTGELFF; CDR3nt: TGTGCCAGCAGGGGGAGAACAGTCACCGGGGAGCTGTTTTTT
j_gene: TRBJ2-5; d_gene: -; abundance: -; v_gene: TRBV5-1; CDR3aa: CASSPTPQGPETQYF; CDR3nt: TGCGCCAGCAGCCCCACACCACAGGGCCCGGAGACCCAGTACTTC
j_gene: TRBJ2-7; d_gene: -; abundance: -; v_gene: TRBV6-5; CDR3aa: CASNSRAGGYEQYF; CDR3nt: TGTGCCAGCAACTCCCGAGCAGGGGGGTACGAGCAGTACTTC
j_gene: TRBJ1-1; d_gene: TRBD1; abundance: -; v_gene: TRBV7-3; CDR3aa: CASSSRQGTEAFF; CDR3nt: TGTGCCAGCAGCTCACGACAGGGTACTGAAGCTTTCTTT
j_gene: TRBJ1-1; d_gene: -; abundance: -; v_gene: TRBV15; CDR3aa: CATSRGGSTEAFF; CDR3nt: TGTGCCACCAGCAGAGGTGGCTCCACTGAAGCTTTCTTT
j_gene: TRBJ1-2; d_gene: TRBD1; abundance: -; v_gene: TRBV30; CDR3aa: CAQKDRGNYGYTF; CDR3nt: TGTGCCCAAAAGGACAGGGGTAACTATGGCTACACCTTC
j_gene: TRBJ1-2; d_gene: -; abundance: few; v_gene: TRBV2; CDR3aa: CASSEWSGQGFGYTF; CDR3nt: TGTGCCAGCAGTGAATGGTCGGGGCAGGGGTTTGGCTACACCTTC
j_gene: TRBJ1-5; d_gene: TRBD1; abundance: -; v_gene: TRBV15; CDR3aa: CATSVRTGGHQPQHF; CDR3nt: TGTGCCACCAGCGTCCGGACAGGGGGACATCAGCCCCAGCATTTT
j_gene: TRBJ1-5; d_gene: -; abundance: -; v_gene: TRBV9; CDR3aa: CASSVDLRDQPQHF; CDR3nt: TGTGCCAGCAGCGTAGATTTGCGGGATCAGCCCCAGCATTTT
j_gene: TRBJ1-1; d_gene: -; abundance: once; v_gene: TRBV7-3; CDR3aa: CASSFDRLNTEAFF; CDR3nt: TGTGCCAGCAGCTTCGACAGGCTGAACACTGAAGCTTTCTTT
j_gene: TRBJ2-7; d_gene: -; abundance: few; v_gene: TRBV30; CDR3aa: CAWSNGWGDEQYF; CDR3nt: TGTGCCTGGAGTAACGGGTGGGGGGACGAGCAGTACTTC
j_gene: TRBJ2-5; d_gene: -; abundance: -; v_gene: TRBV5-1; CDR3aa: CASSFRDKETQYF; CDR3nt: TGCGCCAGCAGCTTTAGGGACAAAGAGACCCAGTACTTC
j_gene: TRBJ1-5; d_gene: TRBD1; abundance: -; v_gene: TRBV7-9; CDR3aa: CASSLQGAGNQPQHF; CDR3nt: TGTGCCAGCAGCTTGCAGGGGGCGGGCAATCAGCCCCAGCATTTT
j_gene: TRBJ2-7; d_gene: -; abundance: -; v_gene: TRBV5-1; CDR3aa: CASSLGPDYYEQYF; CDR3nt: TGCGCCAGCAGCTTGGGTCCAGACTACTACGAGCAGTACTTC
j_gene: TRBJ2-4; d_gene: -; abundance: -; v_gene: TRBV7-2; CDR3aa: CASSLAGGSRDIQYF; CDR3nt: TGTGCCAGCAGCTTAGCGGGGGGATCCCGGGACATTCAGTACTTC
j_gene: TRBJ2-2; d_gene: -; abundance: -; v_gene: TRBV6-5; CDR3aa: CASSYVSSRDGELFF; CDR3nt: TGTGCCAGCAGTTACGTGTCCTCCAGGGACGGGGAGCTGTTTTTT
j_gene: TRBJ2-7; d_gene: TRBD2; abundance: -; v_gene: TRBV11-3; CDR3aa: CASSLGGGGPYEQYF; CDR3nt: TGTGCCAGCAGCTTAGGCGGCGGGGGGCCCTACGAGCAGTACTTC
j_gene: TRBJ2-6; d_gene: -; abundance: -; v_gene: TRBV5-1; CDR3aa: CASIKGGAGANVLTF; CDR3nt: TGCGCCAGCATAAAAGGAGGGGCTGGGGCCAACGTCCTGACTTTC
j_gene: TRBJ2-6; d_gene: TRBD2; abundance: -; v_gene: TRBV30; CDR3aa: CAWTTGGSGANVLTF; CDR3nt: TGTGCCTGGACGACGGGGGGCTCTGGGGCCAACGTCCTGACTTTC
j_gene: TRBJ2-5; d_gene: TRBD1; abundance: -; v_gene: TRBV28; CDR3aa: CATTAKGARETQYF; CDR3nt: TGTGCCACAACAGCCAAGGGGGCTCGTGAGACCCAGTACTTC
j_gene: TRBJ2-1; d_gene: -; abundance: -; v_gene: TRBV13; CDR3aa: CASSLESSGSYNEQFF; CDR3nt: TGTGCCAGCAGCTTAGAATCGAGCGGTTCCTACAATGAGCAGTTCTTC
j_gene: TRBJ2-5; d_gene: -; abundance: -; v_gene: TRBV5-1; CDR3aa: CASSLDVGETQYF; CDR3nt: TGCGCCAGCAGCTTGGACGTCGGAGAGACCCAGTACTTC
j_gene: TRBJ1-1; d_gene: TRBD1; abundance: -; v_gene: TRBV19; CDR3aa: CASSKTGGIAEAFF; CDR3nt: TGTGCCAGTAGTAAAACAGGGGGAATAGCTGAAGCTTTCTTT
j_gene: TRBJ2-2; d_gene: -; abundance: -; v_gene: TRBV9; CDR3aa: CASSAGVSNTGELFF; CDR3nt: TGTGCCAGCAGCGCCGGAGTTTCGAACACCGGGGAGCTGTTTTTT
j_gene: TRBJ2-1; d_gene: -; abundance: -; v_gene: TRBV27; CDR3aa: CASSPQTADNEQFF; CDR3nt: TGTGCCAGCAGTCCACAAACAGCGGACAATGAGCAGTTCTTC